The source of this TCR beta chain is a study of T cell responses to AZD1222 COVID-19 vaccine. Study-wide findings and caveats: Repertoires were obtained solely post-peak T cell response. Dominant CD4 TCR responses targeted spike regions 160-218 and 743-854. Spike-specific TCR depth and breadth grew after two AZD1222 doses. It should be noted that donors were predominantly white British and more often female, and clonal diversity was possibly underestimated.

This clone was recorded a few times. Its antigen is not identified. Sequenced by immunoSEQ multiplex PCR; TCRdb stores in-frame clones only, minus some. This table has more than 65,000 clones, around 73% appearing once. Sequencing used peripheral blood, obtained on day 0 of AZD1222 vaccination. The receptor's source is an adult in good health.

CDR3 nucleotides: TGTGCCAGCAGTGATTCGACAGCCAACTCTGGGGCCAACGTCCTGACTTTC. Translation gives CASSDSTANSGANVLTF. This chain connects TRBV6-1 to TRBJ2-6; tentative D call: TRBD1 (5 bases). CDR3 length: 17 amino acids. CDR1 MNHNS and CDR2 SASEGT come from the germline V gene. V was pared by 3 bases and J by 0 bases, with 12 bases between.